These 19 T cell receptor beta chains share one sample of origin, sequenced in a study of molecular identifiers for immune sequencing clone quantification. TCRdb re-analysed the PCR reads in MiXCR, keeping a single row per CDR3 protein. Among roughly 630,000 distinct CDR3 sequences listed, 25% were seen once. Sample: naive CD8+ T cells from blood, with Jurkat cell RNA spiked in. Subset denoted: FACS-sorted CD8+CD4-CCR7+CD45RA+ naive T cells. All receptors derive from a human donor in good health. Some libraries in this study had Jurkat cell RNA spiked in.

This clonotype was detected many times. The chain combines TRBV7-9 with TRBJ2-3, with D perhaps TRBD1 (5 bases). Between the trimmed V and J ends, which lost 7 bases and 1 base, there was a span of 9 bases. The CDR3 runs to 13 residues. The germline V gene encodes CDR1 SEHNR and CDR2 FQNEAQ (reference sequence). This CDR3 reads CASNLGRTDTQYF. The DNA of the CDR3 is TGTGCCAGCAACCTGGGGCGCACAGATACGCAGTATTTT. Based on the CDR3 plus reference TRBV7-9 and TRBJ2-3, the full variable domain is DTGVSQNPRHKITKRGQNVTFRCDPISEHNRLYWYRQTLGQGPEFLTYFQNEAQLEKSRLLSDRFSAERPKGSFSTLEIQRTEQGDSAMYLCASNLGRTDTQYFGPGTRLTVL.

Regarding this clonotype: One base away lies a much larger clone, so this may be a sequencing read error. DNA of the CDR3: TGTGCCACCGGGGAGGTGGGCACAGATACGCAGTCTTTT. Its protein product is CATGEVGTDTQSF. The V call is TRBV15, the J call TRBJ2-3; D might be TRBD2 (6 bases). The CDR3 loop spans 13 amino acids. The germline V gene has CDR1 LNHNV and CDR2 YYDKDF (reference sequence).

Details on this clonotype: Its ends do not fully match the called genes, so a read error is possible. The rearrangement uses TRBV12-3 or TRBV12-4 and TRBJ1-1; no clear D. The CDR3 is 14 amino acids. CDR3 protein: CASSSLSRDTEALF. The CDR3 region has the DNA TGTGCCAGCAGTTCCCTCTCCCGTGACACTGAAGCTCTCTTT.

With regard to this clonotype: The germline gene is not matched at one end of the junction; a read error may be the cause. The chain employs TRBV30 and TRBJ2-1; 13 nucleotides match TRBD2. Germline assignment: CDR1 GTSNPN and CDR2 SVGIG (reference sequence). The CDR3 extends over 20 amino acids. The CDR3 nucleotides are TGCGCCTGGAGTGTACCCCATGGACTAGCGGGAGCCATTTTATTCAATGAGCAGTTCTTC. It specifies CAWSVPHGLAGAILFNEQFF.

This chain connects TRBV10-1 to TRBJ2-7, with D perhaps assigned TRBD1 or TRBD2 (5 bases each). This CDR3 comprises 14 residues. V gave up 4 bases and J gave up 2 bases, with 12 bases separating them. Germline V gene lookup returns CDR1 WNHNN and CDR2 SYGVQD (reference sequence). The CDR3 spells CASSGGNSPYEQYF. CDR3 bases: TGCGCCAGCAGTGGGGGGAACAGCCCCTACGAGCAGTACTTC.

Concerning this clonotype itself: A much larger clone differs from this one at a single base, so this may be a read error. The genes are TRBV4-1 and TRBJ1-3, with D unresolved. Germline-derived CDR1 and CDR2 are MGHRA and YSYEKL. The CDR3 runs 16 residues. The CDR3 here is CAGSQDHVYSGNTIYF. CDR3 sequence (DNA): TGCGCCGGCAGCCAAGATCACGTATACTCTGGAAACACCATATATTTT.

The rearrangement joins TRBV9 to TRBJ1-1; D is undetermined. V was cut by 3 bases and J by 12 bases, with 15 bases left in between. Germline V gives CDR1 SGDLS, CDR2 YYNGEE. This CDR3 has 12 residues. CDR3: CASSADDTVTFF. The CDR3 bases are TGTGCCAGCAGCGCGGATGACACGGTAACTTTCTTT.

This clonotype was recorded at least ten times. The genes are TRBV5-1 and TRBJ2-3, with D perhaps assigned TRBD1 or TRBD2 (6 bases each). Germline V lookup: CDR1 SGHRS, CDR2 YFSETQ. The CDR3 covers 20 residues. V lost 4 bases and J 4 bases, leaving 31 bases between the germline ends. Here the CDR3 DNA reads TGCGCCAGCAGCGGACTTGGCTCGGGGGCCGGGTTTAGGTTGGCAGATACGCAGTATTTT. This codes for CASSGLGSGAGFRLADTQYF.

This clonotype came up a few times. V usage is TRBV6-5 and J usage is TRBJ2-2; no clear D. From germline, CDR1 is MNHEY and CDR2 SVGAGI. V shed 7 bases and J shed 6 bases, with 6 bases lying between them. The CDR3 is 11 residues long. The CDR3 DNA reads as TGTGCCAGCATTTGGTCCGGGGAGCTGTTTTTT. Protein product: CASIWSGELFF.

This clonotype was found many times. The V and J genes are TRBV5-6 and TRBJ2-5; D call uncertain. V was pared by 2 bases and J by 2 bases, with 7 bases between. The CDR3 has 13 amino acids. Germline V gene sequence: CDR1 SGHDT, CDR2 YYEEEE. CDR3 DNA sequence: TGTGCCAGCAGCTTCGCCTATCAAGAGACCCAGTACTTC. Its protein product is CASSFAYQETQYF.

This rearrangement joins TRBV20-1 to TRBJ2-2; 8 positions match TRBD2. This CDR3 has 14 residues. The V gene's germline CDR1 is DFQATT and CDR2 SNEGSKA (reference sequence). V dropped 0 bases and J dropped 6; count of bases not matched to a gene: 3. The CDR3, as DNA: TGCAGTGCTAGAGAGGGACTAGTGGCCGGGGAGCTGTTTTTT. This encodes CSAREGLVAGELFF.

This clonotype was counted ten times or more. Here the CDR3 reads CASSFSGSSTDTQYF. The CDR3 DNA sequence: TGTGCCAGCAGCTTTAGCGGCTCTAGCACAGATACGCAGTATTTT. V gene TRBV5-4 combines with J gene TRBJ2-3, with D perhaps matching TRBD2 (6 bases). V was clipped by 2 bases and J by 0 bases, with 10 bases between them. Looked up from germline, CDR1 is SGHNT and CDR2 is YYREEE (reference sequence). The CDR3 is made up of 15 amino acids.

This clonotype has a count of ten or more. The V gene is TRBV13, the J gene TRBJ2-2, with D possibly being TRBD1 or TRBD2 (7 bases each). Deletions cut 5 bases from V and 6 bases from J, with 13 bases between. The CDR3 consists of 14 residues. Germline lookup yields CDR1 PRHDT and CDR2 FYEKMQ (reference sequence). The CDR3 sequence is CASSLQGGAGELFF. CDR3 nucleotides: TGTGCCAGCAGCCTCCAGGGGGGGGCCGGGGAGCTGTTTTTT.

The V call is TRBV4-1, the J call TRBJ1-6; D remains ambiguous. CDR3 length: 17 amino acids. Germline lookup yields CDR1 MGHRA and CDR2 YSYEKL. Trimming stripped 0 bases from V and 6 bases from J, with 15 bases between. CDR3 in DNA: TGCGCCAGCAGCCAAGAATCCGGGGTATGGAGTAATTCACCCCTCCACTTT. This encodes CASSQESGVWSNSPLHF.

This clonotype was seen many times. This chain joins TRBV5-1 and TRBJ2-7, with 7 nucleotides matching TRBD1. The V and J ends lost 0 bases and 3 bases, in that order; junction bases with no gene match: 9. Germline V gives CDR1 SGHRS, CDR2 YFSETQ. This CDR3 has 16 residues. CDR3 DNA: TGCGCCAGCAGCTTGGCCCAGGGGACAGCGAACTACGAGCAGTACTTC. Translated: CASSLAQGTANYEQYF.

Notes on this clonotype: This sequence may be a read error, since a much larger clone differs from it by one base. Likely a read error: the CDR3 ends without its conserved phenylalanine or tryptophan. V and J are TRBV28 and TRBJ2-3, with D hard to call. The CDR3 contains 15 residues. Per the germline V gene, CDR1 is MDHEN and CDR2 is SYDVKM. V lost 1 base to trimming and J lost 1 base, with 9 bases between them. The DNA for the CDR3 is TGTGCCAGCAGTTTATCGACTCTGGGCACAGATACGCAGTATTCT. This encodes CASSLSTLGTDTQYS.

This clonotype occurred many times. The chain employs TRBV7-9 and TRBJ2-4, with D perhaps TRBD1 or TRBD2 (5 bases each). Germline V lookup: CDR1 SEHNR, CDR2 FQNEAQ (reference sequence). Trimming left V 1 base short and J 5 bases short, with 12 bases between. This CDR3 comprises 15 residues. CDR3 nucleotides: TGTGCCAGCAGCTTAGTTCTTGGGACGGAAAACATTCAGTACTTC. Amino acid sequence: CASSLVLGTENIQYF.

This clonotype was counted only a few times. The V gene is TRBV7-9, the J gene TRBJ2-1, with TRBD2 as a possible D gene (5 bases). The CDR3 contains 12 residues. Germline lookup yields CDR1 SEHNR and CDR2 FQNEAQ (reference sequence). Trimming shortened V by 5 bases and J by 8 bases, and 10 bases separated the two germline ends. The CDR3 bases are TGTGCCAGCAGCGGGTTGCGGGATGAGCAGTTCTTC. Its translation is CASSGLRDEQFF.

This clonotype was detected ten times or more. The chain combines TRBV7-6 with TRBJ2-7; no clear D. Looked up from germline, CDR1 is SGHVS and CDR2 is FNYEAQ. With 5 bases removed from V and 5 bases from J, the gap between germline ends came to 13 bases. There are 13 residues in the CDR3. The CDR3 region has the DNA TGTGCCAGCAGCCCACTGGGCAGCAACGAGCAGTACTTC. Translation: CASSPLGSNEQYF.